This T cell receptor beta chain was found in a study of blood T cell repertoires in COVID-19. Study information: PBMCs, B-cell-depleted T cells, or T cells provided the cDNA or gDNA that made up the material.

Profiled with immunoSEQ multiplex PCR; TCRdb holds only in-frame clones, not every one. The sample holds roughly 39,000 clones, 90% seen once. The CDR3 totals 15 residues. Germline V gene data show CDR1 as SGHNT and CDR2 as YENEEA. With 1 base clipped from V and 4 bases from J, the junction kept 3 bases outside the gene matches. The genes are TRBV11-3 and TRBJ2-2; 7 positions agree with TRBD2. This TCR was recovered from a human donor in a cohort sampled during active COVID-19. Sequenced: peripheral blood. CDR3 region: CASSLGGGRTGELFF. In DNA, the CDR3 is TGTGCCAGCAGCTTAGGCGGGGGTCGCACCGGGGAGCTGTTTTTT.